A selection of T cell receptor beta chains follows, all from one sample in a study of cytomegalovirus exposure and HLA in healthy donors. Clones were read by immunoSEQ multiplex PCR, and TCRdb kept only the in-frame ones, dropping some. Counted here are 100,000 to 150,000 clones, about four fifths occurring once; the ten biggest clones make up about 0.76%. The material sequenced was PBMCs. These receptors all come from a man younger than 35 in good health and CMV-seronegative. Both conserved end residues are part of each CDR3. Each record gives: CDR3 protein, CDR3 DNA, V gene, D gene, clone size, J gene. D genes are given only for firm matches. A clone size is listed for some rows: how often the clone was seen (once, few, many), or a class if it is expanded.

CASSFLRDRRRYGYTF | TGTGCCAGCAGTTTTCTCAGGGACAGGCGACGCTATGGCTACACCTTC | TRBV28 | TRBD1 | . | TRBJ1-2
CASSYSRGNQPQHF | TGTGCCAGCAGTTACTCGAGAGGGAATCAGCCCCAGCATTTT | TRBV6-5 | . | few | TRBJ1-5
CATRVVQETQYF | TGTGCCACCCGGGTTGTCCAAGAGACCCAGTACTTC | TRBV28 | . | . | TRBJ2-5
CASSYSHQGGVGGYTF | TGTGCCAGCAGTTACTCGCATCAGGGCGGAGTAGGTGGCTACACCTTC | TRBV6-5 | . | few | TRBJ1-2
CASSAGTSESYEQYF | TGTGCCAGCAGCGCGGGGACTAGCGAGTCTTACGAGCAGTACTTC | TRBV9 | TRBD2 | . | TRBJ2-7
CASSLSPTGAGALSIYEQYF | TGCGCCAGCAGCTTGAGCCCCACAGGGGCAGGGGCCCTATCTATCTACGAGCAGTACTTC | TRBV5-1 | TRBD1 | . | TRBJ2-7
CASSLSHEQFF | TGTGCCAGCAGCTTATCCCATGAGCAGTTCTTC | TRBV9 | . | . | TRBJ2-1
CAWSVWQSTEAFF | TGTGCCTGGAGTGTTTGGCAGTCCACTGAAGCTTTCTTT | TRBV30 | . | . | TRBJ1-1
CASSRRFRVDQPQHF | TGCGCCAGCAGCCGGCGGTTCCGGGTGGATCAGCCCCAGCATTTT | TRBV4-3 | . | . | TRBJ1-5
CASSARDRAKANYGYTF | TGTGCCAGCAGCGCAAGGGACAGGGCGAAAGCTAACTATGGCTACACCTTC | TRBV9 | TRBD1 | . | TRBJ1-2
CAWNTGPWTEAFF | TGTGCCTGGAACACAGGGCCTTGGACTGAAGCTTTCTTT | TRBV30 | . | . | TRBJ1-1
CAWSLISGELFF | TGTGCCTGGAGCCTTATCTCCGGGGAGCTGTTTTTT | TRBV30 | . | . | TRBJ2-2
CASSADRGMGYTF | TGTGCCAGCAGCGCCGACAGGGGCATGGGCTACACCTTC | TRBV11-3 | TRBD1 | few | TRBJ1-2
CASRPGIGHRGEAFF | TGTGCCAGCAGACCAGGGATAGGACACCGTGGGGAAGCTTTCTTT | TRBV7-9 | . | . | TRBJ1-1
CASSLVFGQGKQETQYF | TGTGCCAGCAGCTTAGTATTTGGACAGGGGAAACAAGAGACCCAGTACTTC | TRBV11-2 | TRBD1 | . | TRBJ2-5
CASARAGTQYF | TGTGCCAGCGCACGGGCGGGGACCCAGTACTTC | TRBV27 | . | . | TRBJ2-5
CASSLWGFGRNQPQHF | TGTGCCAGCAGTTTATGGGGATTCGGGAGGAATCAGCCCCAGCATTTT | TRBV28 | . | . | TRBJ1-5
CAWSISQGDYEQYF | TGTGCCTGGAGCATATCACAGGGGGACTACGAGCAGTACTTC | TRBV30 | TRBD1 | . | TRBJ2-7
CASSVTGGLTEAFF | TGTGCCAGTAGTGTTACAGGGGGCCTCACTGAAGCTTTCTTT | TRBV19 | TRBD1 | . | TRBJ1-1
CASSMIGVLDQPQHF | TGTGCCAGTAGTATGATAGGGGTACTTGATCAGCCCCAGCATTTT | TRBV19 | . | once | TRBJ1-5
CASSGTGGSQPQHF | TGTGCCAGCAGCGGGACAGGGGGTAGTCAGCCCCAGCATTTT | TRBV7-8 | TRBD1 | . | TRBJ1-5
CASSSLRDRGRRMDGYTF | TGTGCCAGTAGCTCCTTACGGGACAGGGGACGTAGGATGGATGGCTACACCTTC | TRBV19 | TRBD1 | . | TRBJ1-2
CASNSRGTQYEQYF | TGTGCCAGCAATTCCAGGGGTACTCAGTACGAGCAGTACTTC | TRBV6-6 | . | few | TRBJ2-7
CASGPERGGRNSPLHF | TGTGCTAGTGGTCCTGAACGGGGGGGTCGGAATTCACCCCTCCACTTT | TRBV12-5 | . | . | TRBJ1-6
CASLSGSSYNEQFF | TGTGCCAGCCTTAGCGGGAGCTCCTACAATGAGCAGTTCTTC | TRBV2 | TRBD2 | once | TRBJ2-1
CASARYREQGQPQHF | TGCGCCAGCGCCCGGTACAGGGAGCAAGGTCAGCCCCAGCATTTT | TRBV4-3 | . | . | TRBJ1-5
CASVVTGYNEQFF | TGTGCTAGTGTAGTAACGGGGTACAATGAGCAGTTCTTC | TRBV12-5 | . | . | TRBJ2-1
CASGARGLPQHF | TGTGCCAGTGGAGCGCGGGGTCTGCCCCAGCATTTT | TRBV7-2 | . | . | TRBJ1-5
CASNEGPGNTIYF | TGTGCCAGCAACGAGGGCCCTGGAAACACCATATATTTT | TRBV7-9 | . | . | TRBJ1-3
CASSEGHYGYTF | TGTGCCAGCAGTGAAGGGCACTATGGCTACACCTTC | TRBV25-1 | . | . | TRBJ1-2
CASSGRDTHSPLHF | TGTGCCAGCAGTGGCCGGGACACCCATTCACCCCTCCACTTT | TRBV6-1 | . | . | TRBJ1-6
CASSQESGRNAFF | TGTGCCAGCAGCCAAGAGTCAGGCAGAAATGCTTTCTTT | TRBV14 | . | once | TRBJ1-1